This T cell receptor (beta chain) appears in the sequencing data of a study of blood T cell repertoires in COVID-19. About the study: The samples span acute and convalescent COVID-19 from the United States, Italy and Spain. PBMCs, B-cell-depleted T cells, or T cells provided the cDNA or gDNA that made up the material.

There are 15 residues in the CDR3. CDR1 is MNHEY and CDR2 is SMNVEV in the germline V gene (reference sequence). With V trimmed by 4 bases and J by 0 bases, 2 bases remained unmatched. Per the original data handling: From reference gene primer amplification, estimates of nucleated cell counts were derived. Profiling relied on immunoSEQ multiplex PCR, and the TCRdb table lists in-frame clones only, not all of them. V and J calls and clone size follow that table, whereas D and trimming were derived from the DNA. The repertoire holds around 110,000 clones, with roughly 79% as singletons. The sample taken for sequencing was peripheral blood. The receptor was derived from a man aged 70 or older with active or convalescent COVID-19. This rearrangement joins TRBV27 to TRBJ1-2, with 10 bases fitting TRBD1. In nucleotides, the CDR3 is TGTGCCAGCAGTTCGACAGGGGGCGCTAACTATGGCTACACCTTC. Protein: CASSSTGGANYGYTF.